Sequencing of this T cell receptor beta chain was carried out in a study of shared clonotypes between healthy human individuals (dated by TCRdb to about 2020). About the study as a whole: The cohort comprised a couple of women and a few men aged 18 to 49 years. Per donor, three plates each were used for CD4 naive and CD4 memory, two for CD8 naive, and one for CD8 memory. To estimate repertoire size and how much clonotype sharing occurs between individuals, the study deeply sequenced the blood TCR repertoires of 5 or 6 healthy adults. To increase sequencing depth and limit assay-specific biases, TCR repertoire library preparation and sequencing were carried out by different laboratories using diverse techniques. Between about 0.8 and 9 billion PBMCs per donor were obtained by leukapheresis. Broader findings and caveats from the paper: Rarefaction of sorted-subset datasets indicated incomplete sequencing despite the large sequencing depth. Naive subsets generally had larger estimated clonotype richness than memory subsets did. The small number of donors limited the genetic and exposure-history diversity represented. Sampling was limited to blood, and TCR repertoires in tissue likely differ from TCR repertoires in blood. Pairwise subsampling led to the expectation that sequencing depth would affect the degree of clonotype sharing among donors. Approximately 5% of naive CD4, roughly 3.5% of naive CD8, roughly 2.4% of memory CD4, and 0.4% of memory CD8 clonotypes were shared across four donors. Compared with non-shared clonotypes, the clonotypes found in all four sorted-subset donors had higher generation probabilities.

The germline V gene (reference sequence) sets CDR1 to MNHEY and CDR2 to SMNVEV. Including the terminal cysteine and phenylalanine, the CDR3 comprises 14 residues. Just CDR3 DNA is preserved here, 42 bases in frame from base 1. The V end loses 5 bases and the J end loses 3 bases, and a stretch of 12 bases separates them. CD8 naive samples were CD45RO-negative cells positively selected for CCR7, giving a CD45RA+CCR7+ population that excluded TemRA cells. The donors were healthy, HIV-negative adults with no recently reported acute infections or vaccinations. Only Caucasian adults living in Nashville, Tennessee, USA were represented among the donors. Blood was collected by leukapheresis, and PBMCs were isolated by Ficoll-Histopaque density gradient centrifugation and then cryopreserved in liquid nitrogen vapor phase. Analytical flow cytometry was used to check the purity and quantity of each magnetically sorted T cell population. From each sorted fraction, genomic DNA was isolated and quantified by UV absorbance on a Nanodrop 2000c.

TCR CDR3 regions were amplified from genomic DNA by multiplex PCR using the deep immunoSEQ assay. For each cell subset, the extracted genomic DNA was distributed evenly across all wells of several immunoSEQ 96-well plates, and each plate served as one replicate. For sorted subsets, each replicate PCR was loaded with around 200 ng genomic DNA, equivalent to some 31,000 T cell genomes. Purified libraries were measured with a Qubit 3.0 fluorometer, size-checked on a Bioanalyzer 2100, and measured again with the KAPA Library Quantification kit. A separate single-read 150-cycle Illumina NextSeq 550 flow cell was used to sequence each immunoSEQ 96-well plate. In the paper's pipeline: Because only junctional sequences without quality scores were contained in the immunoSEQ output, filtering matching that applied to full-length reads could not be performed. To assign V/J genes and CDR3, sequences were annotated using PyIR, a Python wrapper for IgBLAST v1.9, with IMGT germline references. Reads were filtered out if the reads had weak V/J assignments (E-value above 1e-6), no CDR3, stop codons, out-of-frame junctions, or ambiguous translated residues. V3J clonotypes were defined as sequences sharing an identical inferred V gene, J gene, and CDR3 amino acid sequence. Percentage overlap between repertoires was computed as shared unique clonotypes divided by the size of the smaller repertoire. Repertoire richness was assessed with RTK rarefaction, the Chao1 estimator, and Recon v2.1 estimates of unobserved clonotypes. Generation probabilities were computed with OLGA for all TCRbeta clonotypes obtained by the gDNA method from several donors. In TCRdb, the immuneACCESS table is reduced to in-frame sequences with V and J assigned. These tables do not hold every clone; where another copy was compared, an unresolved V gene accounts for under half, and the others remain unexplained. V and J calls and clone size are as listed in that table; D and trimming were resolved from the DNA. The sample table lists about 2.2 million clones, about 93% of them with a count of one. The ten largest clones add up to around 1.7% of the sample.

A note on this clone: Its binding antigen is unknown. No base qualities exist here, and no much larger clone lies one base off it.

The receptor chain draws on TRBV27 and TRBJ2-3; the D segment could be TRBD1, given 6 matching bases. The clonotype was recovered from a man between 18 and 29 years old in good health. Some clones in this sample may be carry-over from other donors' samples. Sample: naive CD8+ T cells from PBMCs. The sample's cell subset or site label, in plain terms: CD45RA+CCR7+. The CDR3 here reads CASSQTGNTDTQYF. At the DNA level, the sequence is TGTGCCAGCAGTCAAACAGGGAATACAGATACGCAGTATTTT.